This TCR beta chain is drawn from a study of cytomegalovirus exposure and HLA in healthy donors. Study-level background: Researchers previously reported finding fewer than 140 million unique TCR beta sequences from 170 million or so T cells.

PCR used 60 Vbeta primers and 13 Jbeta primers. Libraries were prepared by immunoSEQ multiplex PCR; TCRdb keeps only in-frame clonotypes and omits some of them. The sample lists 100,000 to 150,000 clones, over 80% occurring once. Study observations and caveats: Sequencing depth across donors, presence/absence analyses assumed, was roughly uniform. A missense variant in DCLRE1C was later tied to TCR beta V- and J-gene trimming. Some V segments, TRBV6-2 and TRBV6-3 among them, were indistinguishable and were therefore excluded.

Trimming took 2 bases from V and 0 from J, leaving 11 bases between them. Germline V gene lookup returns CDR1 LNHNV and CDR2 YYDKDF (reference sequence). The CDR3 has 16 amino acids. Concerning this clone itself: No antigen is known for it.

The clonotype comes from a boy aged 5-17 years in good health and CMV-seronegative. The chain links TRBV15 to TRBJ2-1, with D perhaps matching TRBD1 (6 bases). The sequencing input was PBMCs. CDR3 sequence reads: CATSRTRDNSYNEQFF. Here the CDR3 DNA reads TGTGCCACCAGCAGAACCCGGGACAACTCCTACAATGAGCAGTTCTTC.